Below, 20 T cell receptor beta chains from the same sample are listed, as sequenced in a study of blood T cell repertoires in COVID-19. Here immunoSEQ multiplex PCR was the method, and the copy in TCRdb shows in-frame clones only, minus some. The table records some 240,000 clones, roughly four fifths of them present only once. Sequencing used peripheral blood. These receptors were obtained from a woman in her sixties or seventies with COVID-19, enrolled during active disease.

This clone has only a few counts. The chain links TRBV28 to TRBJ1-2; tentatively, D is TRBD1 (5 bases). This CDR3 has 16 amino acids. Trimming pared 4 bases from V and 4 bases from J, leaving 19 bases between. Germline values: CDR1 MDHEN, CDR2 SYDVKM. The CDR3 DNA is TGTGCCAGCAGTTCATCGAGGGCCTCGGGGGGCTATGGCTACACCTTC. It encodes CASSSSRASGGYGYTF.

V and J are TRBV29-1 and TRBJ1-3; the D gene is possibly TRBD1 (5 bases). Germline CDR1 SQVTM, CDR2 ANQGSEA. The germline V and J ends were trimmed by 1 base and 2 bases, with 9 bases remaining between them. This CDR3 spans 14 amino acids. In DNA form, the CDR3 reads TGCAGCGTTGAAGGGCAGGGAACTGGAAACACCATATATTTT. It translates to CSVEGQGTGNTIYF.

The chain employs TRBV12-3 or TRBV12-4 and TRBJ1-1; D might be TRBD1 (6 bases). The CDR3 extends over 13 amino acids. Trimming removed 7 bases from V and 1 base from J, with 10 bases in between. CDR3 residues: CASTQTGNTEAFF. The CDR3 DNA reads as TGTGCCAGCACCCAGACAGGGAACACTGAAGCTTTCTTT.

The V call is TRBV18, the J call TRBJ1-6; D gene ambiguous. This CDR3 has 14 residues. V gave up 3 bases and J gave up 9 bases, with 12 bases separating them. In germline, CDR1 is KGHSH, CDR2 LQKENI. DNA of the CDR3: TGTGCCAGCTCACCGGTCCTCGAGGGTTCACCCCTCCACTTT. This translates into CASSPVLEGSPLHF.

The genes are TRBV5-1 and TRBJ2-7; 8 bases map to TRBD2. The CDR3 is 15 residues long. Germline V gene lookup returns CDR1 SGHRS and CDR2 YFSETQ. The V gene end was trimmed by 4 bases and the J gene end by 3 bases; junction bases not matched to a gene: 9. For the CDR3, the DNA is TGCGCCAGCAGCCCTTCCGGGGGGGATTTCTACGAGCAGTACTTC. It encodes CASSPSGGDFYEQYF.

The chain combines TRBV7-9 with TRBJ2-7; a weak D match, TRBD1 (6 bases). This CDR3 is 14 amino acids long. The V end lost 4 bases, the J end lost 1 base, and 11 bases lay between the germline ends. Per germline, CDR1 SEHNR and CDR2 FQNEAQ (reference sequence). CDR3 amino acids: CASSSTGSSYEQYF. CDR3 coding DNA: TGTGCCAGCAGCTCAACAGGGAGTTCCTACGAGCAGTACTTC. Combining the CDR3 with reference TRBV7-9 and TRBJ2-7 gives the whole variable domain DTGVSQNPRHKITKRGQNVTFRCDPISEHNRLYWYRQTLGQGPEFLTYFQNEAQLEKSRLLSDRFSAERPKGSFSTLEIQRTEQGDSAMYLCASSSTGSSYEQYFGPGTRLTVT.

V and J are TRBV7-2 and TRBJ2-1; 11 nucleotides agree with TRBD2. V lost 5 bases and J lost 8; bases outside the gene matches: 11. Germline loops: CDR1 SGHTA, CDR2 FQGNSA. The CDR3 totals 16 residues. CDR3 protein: CASSINSGRVNDEQFF. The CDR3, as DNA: TGTGCCAGCAGCATCAATAGCGGGAGGGTCAACGATGAGCAGTTCTTC. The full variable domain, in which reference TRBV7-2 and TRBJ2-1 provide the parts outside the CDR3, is GAGVSQSPSNKVTEKGKDVELRCDPISGHTALYWYRQSLGQGLEFLIYFQGNSAPDKSGLPSDRFSAERTGGSVSTLTIQRTQQEDSAVYLCASSINSGRVNDEQFFGPGTRLTVL.

DNA for the CDR3: TGTGCCAGTAGTATACAGGGGGGCAATGAGCAGTTCTTC. It encodes CASSIQGGNEQFF. V usage is TRBV19 and J usage is TRBJ2-1; maybe TRBD1 (7 bases). The length of the CDR3 is 13 residues. Germline V gene lookup returns CDR1 LNHDA and CDR2 SQIVND (reference sequence). The V end lost 2 bases, the J end lost 6 bases, and 8 bases lay between the germline ends.

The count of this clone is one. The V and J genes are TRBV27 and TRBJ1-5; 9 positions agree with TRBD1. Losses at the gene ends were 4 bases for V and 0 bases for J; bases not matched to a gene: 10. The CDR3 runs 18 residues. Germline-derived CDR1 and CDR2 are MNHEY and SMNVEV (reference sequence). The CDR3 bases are TGTGCCAGCAGTTCCGGCCGGGACAGGGACTATAGCAATCAGCCCCAGCATTTT. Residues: CASSSGRDRDYSNQPQHF.

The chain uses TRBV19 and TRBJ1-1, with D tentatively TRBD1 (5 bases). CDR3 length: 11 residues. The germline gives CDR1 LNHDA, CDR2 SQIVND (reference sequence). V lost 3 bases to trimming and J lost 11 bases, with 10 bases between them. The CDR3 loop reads CASSMGGAAFF. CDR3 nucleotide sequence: TGTGCCAGTAGTATGGGAGGGGCGGCTTTCTTT.

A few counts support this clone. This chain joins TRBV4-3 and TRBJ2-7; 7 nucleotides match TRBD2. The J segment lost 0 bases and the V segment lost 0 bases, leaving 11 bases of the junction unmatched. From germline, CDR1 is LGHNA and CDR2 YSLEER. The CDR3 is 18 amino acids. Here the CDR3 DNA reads TGCGCCAGCAGCCAAGAAGCAGGACCCGGGAGGTCCTCCTACGAGCAGTACTTC. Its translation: CASSQEAGPGRSSYEQYF.

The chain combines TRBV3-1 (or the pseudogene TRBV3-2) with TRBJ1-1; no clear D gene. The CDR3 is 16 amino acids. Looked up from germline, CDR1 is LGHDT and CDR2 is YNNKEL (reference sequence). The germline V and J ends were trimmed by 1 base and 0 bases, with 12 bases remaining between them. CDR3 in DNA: TGTGCCAGCAGCCAAGCCATCCCCAGTTTGAACACTGAAGCTTTCTTT. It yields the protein CASSQAIPSLNTEAFF.

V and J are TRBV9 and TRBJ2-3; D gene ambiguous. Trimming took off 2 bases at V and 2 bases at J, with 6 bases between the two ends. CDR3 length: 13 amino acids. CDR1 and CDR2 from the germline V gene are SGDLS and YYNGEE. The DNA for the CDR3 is TGTGCCAGCAGCGTGGTAGACACAGATACGCAGTATTTT. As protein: CASSVVDTDTQYF.

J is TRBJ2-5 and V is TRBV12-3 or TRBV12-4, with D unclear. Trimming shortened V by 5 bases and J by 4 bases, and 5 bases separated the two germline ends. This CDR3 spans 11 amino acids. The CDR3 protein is CASSPGETQYF. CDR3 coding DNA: TGTGCCAGCAGTCCGGGAGAGACCCAGTACTTC.

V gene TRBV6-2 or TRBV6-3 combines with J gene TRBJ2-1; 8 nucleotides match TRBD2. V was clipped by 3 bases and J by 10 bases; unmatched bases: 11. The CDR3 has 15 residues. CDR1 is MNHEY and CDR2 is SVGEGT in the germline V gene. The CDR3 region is CASSYAGTSKREQFF. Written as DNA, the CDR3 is TGTGCCAGCAGTTATGCCGGGACTAGTAAGAGAGAGCAGTTCTTC.

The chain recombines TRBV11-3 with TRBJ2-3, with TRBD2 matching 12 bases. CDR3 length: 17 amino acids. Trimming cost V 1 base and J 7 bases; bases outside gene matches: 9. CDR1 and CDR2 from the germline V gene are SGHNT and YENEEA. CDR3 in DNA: TGTGCCAGCAGCTTAGCGCCTCTAGCGGGAGGGCCGTATACGCAGTATTTT. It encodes CASSLAPLAGGPYTQYF.

CDR3 sequence: CASSPSGVSYEQYF. The CDR3 DNA reads as TGTGCCAGTAGCCCCTCGGGGGTCTCCTACGAGCAGTACTTC. The chain links TRBV19 to TRBJ2-7; D perhaps matches TRBD2 (6 bases). Per the germline V gene, CDR1 is LNHDA and CDR2 is SQIVND (reference sequence). The CDR3 totals 14 residues. Trimming shortened V by 6 bases and J by 0 bases, and 12 bases separated the two germline ends. The full variable domain, with the rest looked up from reference TRBV19 and TRBJ2-7, is DGGITQSPKYLFRKEGQNVTLSCEQNLNHDAMYWYRQDPGQGLRLIYYSQIVNDFQKGDIAEGYSVSREKKESFPLTVTSAQKNPTAFYLCASSPSGVSYEQYFGPGTRLTVT.

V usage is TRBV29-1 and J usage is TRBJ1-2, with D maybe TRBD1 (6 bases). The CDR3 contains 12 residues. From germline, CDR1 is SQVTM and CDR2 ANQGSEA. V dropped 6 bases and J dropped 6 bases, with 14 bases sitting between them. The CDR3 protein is CSVGDIGDGYTF. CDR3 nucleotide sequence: TGCAGCGTCGGGGACATCGGGGATGGCTACACCTTC.

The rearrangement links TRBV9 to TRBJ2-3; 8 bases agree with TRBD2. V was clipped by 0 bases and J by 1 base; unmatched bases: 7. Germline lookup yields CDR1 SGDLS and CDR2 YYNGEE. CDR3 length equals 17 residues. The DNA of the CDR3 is TGTGCCAGCAGCGTAGGAGGGACTAGTCGGGGCACAGATACGCAGTATTTT. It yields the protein CASSVGGTSRGTDTQYF.

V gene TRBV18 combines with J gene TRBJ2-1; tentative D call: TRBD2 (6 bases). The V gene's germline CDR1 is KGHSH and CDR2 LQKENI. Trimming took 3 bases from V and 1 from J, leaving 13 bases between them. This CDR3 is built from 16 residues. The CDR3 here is CASSPAGHHSYNEQFF. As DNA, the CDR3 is TGTGCCAGCTCACCGGCGGGGCACCATTCCTACAATGAGCAGTTCTTC.